The 24 T cell receptor beta chains listed next were all sequenced from one sample in a study of blood T cell repertoires in COVID-19. Clones were sequenced by immunoSEQ multiplex PCR, and TCRdb holds only the in-frame ones, with some missing. The sample lists 150,000 or so clones, 70% to 90% occurring once. The sequenced sample was PBMCs or T cells enriched from blood (not recorded which). These receptor sequences come from a woman between 45 and 65 years old who had recovered from COVID-19.

The V gene is TRBV18, the J gene TRBJ2-1; 7 bases fit TRBD1. The ends lost 0 bases at V and 3 bases at J; junction bases unmatched: 5. The CDR3 has 16 residues. The V gene's germline CDR1 is KGHSH and CDR2 LQKENI. In nucleotides, the CDR3 is TGTGCCAGCTCACCACCAATAGGGGGCAACTACAATGAGCAGTTCTTC. This sequence encodes CASSPPIGGNYNEQFF.

The sample holds a few counts of this clone. The V call is TRBV12-3 or TRBV12-4, the J call TRBJ2-1; D is perhaps TRBD2 (5 bases). This CDR3 is built from 11 residues. Trimming cost V 8 bases and J 4 bases, with 6 bases left between them. The CDR3 bases are TGTGCCAGCGGCGGGTACAATGAGCAGTTCTTC. Amino acids: CASGGYNEQFF.

The chain recombines TRBV29-1 with TRBJ2-5, with TRBD1 matching over 10 bases. Germline CDR1 and CDR2: SQVTM and ANQGSEA. This CDR3 contains 13 residues. After removal of 4 bases from V and 5 bases from J, the junction contained 4 bases not matched to a gene. For the CDR3, the DNA is TGCAGCGTTGGCCTGGACAGGGGGGAGACCCAGTACTTC. Its translation: CSVGLDRGETQYF. Based on the CDR3 plus reference TRBV29-1 and TRBJ2-5, the full variable domain is SAVISQKPSRDICQRGTSLTIQCQVDSQVTMMFWYRQQPGQSLTLIATANQGSEATYESGFVIDKFPISRPNLTFSTLTVSNMSPEDSSIYLCSVGLDRGETQYFGPGTRLLVL.

This clone was picked up one time. This chain uses TRBV2 with TRBJ1-2; 7 bases align to TRBD1. This CDR3 comprises 13 residues. V was clipped by 6 bases and J by 6 bases; unmatched bases: 7. CDR1 and CDR2 from the germline V gene are SNHLY and FYNNEI. CDR3 region: CASRAGGNNGYTF. The CDR3 DNA follows: TGTGCCAGCAGGGCAGGGGGGAACAATGGCTACACCTTC. Full variable domain (rest looked up from reference TRBV2 and TRBJ1-2): EPEVTQTPSHQVTQMGQEVILRCVPISNHLYFYWYRQILGQKVEFLVSFYNNEISEKSEIFDDQFSVERPDGSNFTLKIRSTKLEDSAMYFCASRAGGNNGYTFGSGTRLTVV.

The chain is built from TRBV5-6 and TRBJ1-2, with TRBD1 as a possible D gene (5 bases). Germline values: CDR1 SGHDT, CDR2 YYEEEE. V was shortened by 0 bases and J by 4 bases, with 16 bases between the two germline ends. The CDR3 loop spans 16 amino acids. CDR3 amino acids: CASSLVPGPGGYGYTF. The CDR3 nucleotides read TGTGCCAGCAGCTTGGTACCGGGCCCCGGGGGCTATGGCTACACCTTC.

This clone came up once. The chain carries TRBV19 and TRBJ1-4; D remains ambiguous. The germline CDR1 and CDR2 sequences are LNHDA and SQIVND (reference sequence). The V end lost 5 bases, the J end lost 5 bases, and 9 bases lay between the germline ends. This CDR3 is 13 amino acids long. The CDR3 loop reads CASSEAPNEKLFF. In nucleotides, the CDR3 is TGTGCCAGTAGTGAGGCACCGAATGAAAAACTGTTTTTT.

The rearrangement joins TRBV4-3 to TRBJ2-1; D might be TRBD1 (5 bases). V lost 1 base to trimming and J lost 0 bases, with 22 bases between them. CDR1 LGHNA and CDR2 YSLEER come from the germline V gene. The CDR3 runs 20 residues. The CDR3 loop reads CASSQVKGMSLLSSYNEQFF. The CDR3 DNA reads as TGCGCCAGCAGCCAAGTGAAGGGGATGTCCCTATTAAGCTCCTACAATGAGCAGTTCTTC.

V and J are TRBV10-3 and TRBJ1-2; TRBD1 matches 8 bases. Germline assignment: CDR1 ENHRY and CDR2 SYGVKD. J lost 8 bases, V lost 3 bases, and 8 bases had no gene match. CDR3 length: 14 residues. CDR3 loop: CAISDSGQGRGYTF. The CDR3 region has the DNA TGTGCCATCAGTGACTCCGGACAGGGCCGGGGCTACACCTTC.

The chain has TRBV19 and TRBJ2-2; D may be TRBD1 (5 bases). This CDR3 spans 14 amino acids. Germline V gene lookup returns CDR1 LNHDA and CDR2 SQIVND (reference sequence). Trimming left V 5 bases short and J 2 bases short, with 9 bases between. The CDR3 sequence is CASSARTNTGELFF. The CDR3 DNA follows: TGTGCCAGTAGTGCCCGGACAAACACCGGGGAGCTGTTTTTT.

For this clone: The same CDR3 can be traced to other DNA sequences in this sample. This chain joins TRBV7-3 and TRBJ2-1, with 9 positions matching TRBD2. The CDR3 runs 16 residues. Trimming at V came to 2 bases and at J to 4 bases, leaving 6 bases not matched to a gene. From germline, CDR1 is SGHTA and CDR2 FQGTGA. CDR3 in DNA: TGTGCCAGCAGCTTACGTTTAGCGGGGGTTTACAATGAGCAGTTCTTC. Amino acids: CASSLRLAGVYNEQFF.

The rearrangement uses TRBV3-1 (or the pseudogene TRBV3-2) and TRBJ2-4, with TRBD2 as a possible D gene (5 bases). The CDR3 runs 13 residues. CDR1 and CDR2 (germline): LGHDT, YNNKEL (reference sequence). Trimming stripped 4 bases from V and 6 bases from J, with 10 bases between. Written as DNA, the CDR3 is TGTGCCAGCAGCCCCGGACGGGGAAACATTCAGTACTTC. It yields the protein CASSPGRGNIQYF.

This chain links TRBV30 with TRBJ2-7; 11 bases match TRBD1. The CDR3 runs 14 residues. CDR1 is GTSNPN, CDR2 SVGIG, per germline (reference sequence). After removal of 2 bases from V and 4 bases from J, the junction contained 4 bases not matched to a gene. The CDR3 DNA follows: TGTGCCTGGAGTACAGGACAGGGGGCTTACGAGCAGTACTTC. Translation gives CAWSTGQGAYEQYF.

The chain links TRBV9 to TRBJ1-3; 9 bases are shared with TRBD1. With 3 bases clipped from V and 4 bases from J, the junction kept 8 bases outside the gene matches. The CDR3 extends over 16 amino acids. Germline V gives CDR1 SGDLS, CDR2 YYNGEE. CDR3 DNA sequence: TGTGCCAGCAGCGCTCTACGACAGGGGGGAGGAAACACCATATATTTT. This codes for CASSALRQGGGNTIYF.

This clone is medium-sized (0.01 to 0.1%) in the sample. The chain combines TRBV21-1 with TRBJ1-4; the D call in the table, TRBD1, was not verified against the DNA. TRBV21-1 constitutes a pseudogene. This CDR3 is 18 amino acids long. DNA of the CDR3: TGTGCCAGCAGCAAAGCGGGGGGGGACAGGGAGACTAATGAAAAACTGTTTTTT. It specifies CASSKAGGDRETNEKLFF.

This chain links TRBV2 with TRBJ1-4; 8 positions agree with TRBD1. This CDR3 spans 16 amino acids. Trimming cost V 2 bases and J 8 bases; bases outside gene matches: 10. Germline assignment: CDR1 SNHLY and CDR2 FYNNEI. CDR3: CASSERRTGPREKLFF. The CDR3 DNA follows: TGTGCCAGCAGTGAAAGACGGACAGGGCCACGCGAAAAACTGTTTTTT.

A single count supports this clone. An end of the junction differs from the germline gene, which may be a read error. The genes are TRBV30 and TRBJ1-2; D is possibly TRBD1 (6 bases). This CDR3 is 12 amino acids long. Germline-derived CDR1 and CDR2 are GTSNPN and SVGIG (reference sequence). In DNA, the CDR3 is TGTGCCTGGAGTGTACTGCAGGGGCCGGTCCTCTTC. Encoded protein: CAWSVLQGPVLF.

The V gene is TRBV5-5, the J gene TRBJ1-2; no definite D call. Germline V gives CDR1 SGHKS, CDR2 YYEKEE (reference sequence). CDR3 size: 13 residues. The germline V and J ends were trimmed by 2 bases and 2 bases, with 7 bases remaining between them. Here the CDR3 reads CASSFSGNYGYTF. DNA for the CDR3: TGTGCCAGCAGCTTTTCGGGAAACTATGGCTACACCTTC.

For this clone: This specimen includes other DNA sequences encoding the same CDR3. V gene TRBV11-3 combines with J gene TRBJ1-2, with D tentatively TRBD1 (5 bases). Deletions cut 0 bases from V and 4 bases from J, with 15 bases between. The CDR3 covers 16 residues. Germline lookup yields CDR1 SGHNT and CDR2 YENEEA. The chain's CDR3 is CASSLEGRGGTYGYTF. The CDR3 nucleotides read TGTGCCAGCAGCTTAGAAGGGCGGGGGGGGACCTATGGCTACACCTTC.

This clone was detected only once. The rearrangement joins TRBV9 to TRBJ2-3, with 14 bases identical to TRBD2. The V and J ends lost 4 bases and 2 bases, in that order; junction bases with no gene match: 6. The CDR3 contains 17 residues. Germline V CDR1 and CDR2: SGDLS, YYNGEE. CDR3 nucleotides: TGTGCCAGCAGCCCCCGGACTAGCGGGGGGCCCACAGATACGCAGTATTTT. This gives the protein CASSPRTSGGPTDTQYF.

The J gene is TRBJ2-4, the V gene TRBV6-1; a possible D gene is TRBD2 (7 bases). The CDR3 covers 14 residues. The ends were cut back, 0 bases at V and 8 bases at J, with 11 bases in the middle. Germline V CDR1 and CDR2: MNHNS, SASEGT. CDR3 sequence reads: CASSEAGGLDIQYF. As DNA, the CDR3 is TGTGCCAGCAGTGAAGCCGGGGGGCTGGACATTCAGTACTTC.

The chain links TRBV2 to TRBJ1-6; weak D call: TRBD1 (5 bases). The germline V and J ends were trimmed by 8 bases and 0 bases, with 5 bases remaining between them. The CDR3 is 13 amino acids. The germline CDR1 and CDR2 sequences are SNHLY and FYNNEI. The CDR3 is CASGHSYNSPLHF. CDR3 sequence (DNA): TGTGCCAGCGGACACTCCTATAATTCACCCCTCCACTTT.

This chain uses TRBV11-3 with TRBJ1-4, with 9 bases that match TRBD1. The ends lost 5 bases at V and 8 bases at J; junction bases unmatched: 9. The CDR3 totals 15 residues. The germline V gene encodes CDR1 SGHNT and CDR2 YENEEA. CDR3 sequence (DNA): TGTGCCAGCAGCCCCCGACAGGGGGTTGAGGAAAAACTGTTTTTT. Its protein product is CASSPRQGVEEKLFF. Full variable domain (outside the CDR3, taken from reference TRBV11-3 and TRBJ1-4): EAGVVQSPRYKIIEKKQPVAFWCNPISGHNTLYWYLQNLGQGPELLIRYENEEAVDDSQLPKDRFSAERLKGVDSTLKIQPAELGDSAVYLCASSPRQGVEEKLFFGSGTQLSVL.

The chain combines TRBV7-9 with TRBJ2-7; 11 bases line up with TRBD2. From germline, CDR1 is SEHNR and CDR2 FQNEAQ (reference sequence). V was pared by 3 bases and J by 0 bases, with 4 bases of the junction left unmatched. CDR3 length: 16 amino acids. Here the CDR3 DNA reads TGTGCCAGCAGCTTGCCTAGCGGGGGGAGCTCCTACGAGCAGTACTTC. Its protein product is CASSLPSGGSSYEQYF.

V is TRBV14 and J is TRBJ2-7, with D maybe TRBD1 (5 bases). Germline CDR1 and CDR2: SGHDN and FVKESK. CDR3 length equals 16 residues. V lost 1 base, J lost 3 bases, and 16 bases lay in between. CDR3 bases: TGTGCCAGCAGCCAAGGCGGTCGAAGGGGTAGCTACGAGCAGTACTTC. The encoded protein is CASSQGGRRGSYEQYF.